These T cell receptor beta chains were read from a single sample in a study of blood T cells in healthy people across ages. TCRdb re-called the 5' RACE reads through MiXCR, storing one row per CDR3 protein. In the table there are roughly 900,000 distinct CDR3 sequences, less than 35% of which are singletons. The sequenced sample consisted of blood. These receptors originate from a woman at least 80 years old in good health. Each CDR3 is given with its conserved first and last residue. A D gene is named only where the DNA matches it firmly. Size values are once, few and many counts, or a class for expanded clones, and some rows have none.

d_call: NA; j_call: TRBJ2-7; clone_size: many; v_call: TRBV7-2; cdr3_nt: TGTGCCAGCAGCCGGGGACCGACTACCTACGAGCAGTACTTC; cdr3_aa: CASSRGPTTYEQYF
d_call: NA; j_call: TRBJ1-4; clone_size: NA; v_call: TRBV5-1; cdr3_nt: TGCGCCAGCGGACCAGGACAGAGTAATGAAAAACTGTTTTTT; cdr3_aa: CASGPGQSNEKLFF
d_call: TRBD2; j_call: TRBJ2-1; clone_size: few; v_call: TRBV6-1; cdr3_nt: TGTACCAGCAGAATTCATCTCGGTGGCGGGCGGGGGAGCAATGAGCAGTTCTTC; cdr3_aa: CTSRIHLGGGRGSNEQFF
d_call: NA; j_call: TRBJ2-7; clone_size: many; v_call: TRBV28; cdr3_nt: TGTGCCAGCAGCCCTCGGGGGCTAGGGGAGCAGTACTTC; cdr3_aa: CASSPRGLGEQYF
d_call: NA; j_call: TRBJ2-7; clone_size: many; v_call: TRBV12-3/TRBV12-4; cdr3_nt: TGTGCCAGCAGTCCTCAGCAGACTAGTTTGCGGTACTTC; cdr3_aa: CASSPQQTSLRYF
d_call: NA; j_call: TRBJ1-2; clone_size: many; v_call: TRBV29-1; cdr3_nt: TGCAGCGCATCCGACAGGCGGGTAGTGCGGGGGCAAGTGCGGTATGGCTACACCTTC; cdr3_aa: CSASDRRVVRGQVRYGYTF
d_call: NA; j_call: TRBJ1-1; clone_size: NA; v_call: TRBV5-1; cdr3_nt: TGCGCCAGCAGGGGTGTTGGGAACACTGAAGCTTTCTTT; cdr3_aa: CASRGVGNTEAFF
d_call: TRBD2; j_call: TRBJ2-3; clone_size: many; v_call: TRBV2; cdr3_nt: TGTGCCAGCAGATTCCTATTTAGCGGGGTCTCGGATACGCAGTATTTT; cdr3_aa: CASRFLFSGVSDTQYF
d_call: NA; j_call: TRBJ1-1; clone_size: once; v_call: TRBV7-2; cdr3_nt: TGTGCCAGCAGCTCCTCCACAGGAGGTGGTACTGAAGCTTTCTTT; cdr3_aa: CASSSSTGGGTEAFF
d_call: NA; j_call: TRBJ2-5; clone_size: many; v_call: TRBV14; cdr3_nt: TGTGCCAGCAGCCGAGACCCAGGAGGGACCCAGTACTTC; cdr3_aa: CASSRDPGGTQYF
d_call: TRBD2; j_call: TRBJ2-5; clone_size: few; v_call: TRBV7-2; cdr3_nt: TGTGCCAGCAGCTTCGGACTAGCGGGGGGAGAAGAGACCCAGTACTTC; cdr3_aa: CASSFGLAGGEETQYF
d_call: NA; j_call: TRBJ2-3; clone_size: NA; v_call: TRBV5-1; cdr3_nt: TGCGCCAGCAGCCTTGGAGAGGGCCCTAGCACAGATACGCAGTATTTT; cdr3_aa: CASSLGEGPSTDTQYF
d_call: NA; j_call: TRBJ2-1; clone_size: many; v_call: TRBV11-2; cdr3_nt: TGTGCCAGCAGCAAACGGGACTCGAGCTCCTACAATGAGCAGTTCTTC; cdr3_aa: CASSKRDSSSYNEQFF
d_call: TRBD1; j_call: TRBJ1-1; clone_size: many; v_call: TRBV29-1; cdr3_nt: TGCAGCGTTGAGGGACAGCAGAACACTGAAGCTTTCTTT; cdr3_aa: CSVEGQQNTEAFF
d_call: NA; j_call: TRBJ2-1; clone_size: many; v_call: TRBV5-1; cdr3_nt: TGCGCCAGCAGCTCCAGGGACCACAATGAGCAGTTCTTC; cdr3_aa: CASSSRDHNEQFF
d_call: TRBD2; j_call: TRBJ2-5; clone_size: NA; v_call: TRBV7-2; cdr3_nt: TGTGCCAGCAGCAATGGGGGGGGACCGCGGGAGACCCAGTACTTC; cdr3_aa: CASSNGGGPRETQYF
d_call: TRBD2; j_call: TRBJ2-2; clone_size: many; v_call: TRBV5-1; cdr3_nt: TGCGCCAGCAGCGAACTAGCGGGGGCATCGAACACCGGGGAGCTGTTTTTT; cdr3_aa: CASSELAGASNTGELFF
d_call: NA; j_call: TRBJ2-3; clone_size: many; v_call: TRBV19; cdr3_nt: TGTGCCAGTAGGGAATACAATCAGGGCCCAGATACGCAGTATTTT; cdr3_aa: CASREYNQGPDTQYF
d_call: NA; j_call: TRBJ1-3; clone_size: NA; v_call: TRBV5-4; cdr3_nt: TGTGCCAGCAGCCAGACACTGGACTCTGGAAACACCATATATTTT; cdr3_aa: CASSQTLDSGNTIYF
d_call: NA; j_call: TRBJ2-5; clone_size: many; v_call: TRBV21-1; cdr3_nt: TGTGCCAGCAGCCAAGATCATTACCAAGAGACCCAGTACTTC; cdr3_aa: CASSQDHYQETQYF